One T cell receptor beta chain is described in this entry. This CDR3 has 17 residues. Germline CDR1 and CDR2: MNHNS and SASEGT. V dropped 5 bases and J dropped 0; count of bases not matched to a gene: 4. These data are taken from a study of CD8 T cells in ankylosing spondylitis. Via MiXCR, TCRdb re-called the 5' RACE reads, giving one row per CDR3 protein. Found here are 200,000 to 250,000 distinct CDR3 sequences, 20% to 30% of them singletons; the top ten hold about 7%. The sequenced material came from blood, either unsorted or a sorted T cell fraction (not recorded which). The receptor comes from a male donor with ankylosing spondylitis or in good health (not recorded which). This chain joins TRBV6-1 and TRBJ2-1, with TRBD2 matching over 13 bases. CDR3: CASSQRTSGSSYNEQFF. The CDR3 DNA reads TGTGCCAGCAGTCAACGGACTAGCGGGAGCTCCTACAATGAGCAGTTCTTC.